This T cell receptor beta chain is drawn from a study of blood T cell repertoires in COVID-19 (dated by TCRdb to 2018 to 2020). A note on the overall study: Collaborator samples came from the United States, Italy and Spain and covered acute and convalescent phases of COVID-19. The material from the prospective study consisted of cDNA or gDNA derived from T cells, B-cell-depleted T cells, or PBMCs. Deeply sampled blood TCRbeta repertoires from subjects exposed to, actively infected with, or recovered from COVID-19 were included in the dataset. The repertoires were made available in a free public database intended to serve as a resource for research on the immune response to SARS-CoV-2. Samples came from the ongoing ImmuneRACE study (first 160 participants) plus 1,254 subjects from 6 global collaborators. Sample metadata almost always included a de-identified subject ID, COVID-19 status, age in years and sex. HLA class I and class II types, where available, came from metadata supplied by the sample provider rather than from assay-based typing.

Results the study describes overall, beyond this receptor: How much clinical and demographic metadata was included differed by source and by participant, and the metadata was provided uncurated.

Concerning this clone itself: The antigen it recognizes is unknown. Per-nucleotide qualities are absent, and no much larger clonotype sits a single base away.

Whole blood was collected in K2EDTA tubes by collaborating institutions according to the institutions' own protocols. For TCRbeta analysis, collaborators shipped samples in one of three forms: frozen whole blood, isolated PBMCs, or DNA extracted from either of those sample types. The immunoSEQ Assay, a bias-controlled multiplex PCR, was used to amplify TCRbeta CDR3 regions from genomic DNA. Turning to the authors' computational methods: The number of nucleated cells in each sample was estimated from the amplification of reference gene primers within the assay. Sequence reads were collapsed and filtered to measure the absolute abundance of every unique TCRbeta CDR3 rearrangement. For each sample, productive Simpson clonality was calculated as the square root of Simpson's diversity index across productive rearrangements. Held by TCRdb, this immuneACCESS table contains in-frame sequences only and omits some clones. Under half of the omission traces to an unresolved V gene where checked; the cause of the rest is unknown. V, J and clone size derive from that table, while D and trimming were established from the DNA sequence. For this sample there are about 100,000 clones; over 80% appear just once. 4.5% to 6% of the sample is taken by the ten largest.

The clonotype comes from a man in his fifties with active COVID-19. Input material: peripheral blood.

This receptor has the CDR3 CASSISPPQQGSPLHF. In nucleotides, the sequence is TGTGCCAGTAGTATATCCCCCCCGCAGCAGGGTTCACCCCTCCACTTT. The chain links TRBV19 with TRBJ1-6; TRBD1 is possibly the D segment (5 matching bases). Cut back by 2 bases and 9 bases, the V and J ends lie 17 bases apart. The germline V gene (reference sequence) sets CDR1 to LNHDA and CDR2 to SQIVND. There are 16 amino acids in the CDR3, from cysteine to phenylalanine inclusive. Only the CDR3 part of the read is kept: 48 bases, read in frame from the first base.